The T cell receptor beta chain under discussion was sequenced for a study of blood T cells in healthy people across ages. This clonotype was counted only a few times. A J-beta primer mix and a sample-barcoded 5' primer were used in a second PCR of about 7 to 12 cycles. TCRdb used MiXCR to reprocess the 5' RACE reads, holding one entry per CDR3 protein. Of hundreds of thousands of distinct CDR3 sequences in the sample, around 45% were seen once. The source is a man in his 60s in good health. Sequencing was done on a sample of blood.

DNA for the CDR3: TGTGCCAGCAGCTTACGGGACATATACTCTGGGGCCAACGTCCTGACTTTC. Translation: CASSLRDIYSGANVLTF. J is TRBJ2-6 and V is TRBV5-5; possibly TRBD1 for D (6 bases). The CDR3 spans 17 residues. V lost 2 bases and J 0 bases, leaving 12 bases between the germline ends. CDR1 is SGHKS and CDR2 is YYEKEE in the germline V gene (reference sequence).